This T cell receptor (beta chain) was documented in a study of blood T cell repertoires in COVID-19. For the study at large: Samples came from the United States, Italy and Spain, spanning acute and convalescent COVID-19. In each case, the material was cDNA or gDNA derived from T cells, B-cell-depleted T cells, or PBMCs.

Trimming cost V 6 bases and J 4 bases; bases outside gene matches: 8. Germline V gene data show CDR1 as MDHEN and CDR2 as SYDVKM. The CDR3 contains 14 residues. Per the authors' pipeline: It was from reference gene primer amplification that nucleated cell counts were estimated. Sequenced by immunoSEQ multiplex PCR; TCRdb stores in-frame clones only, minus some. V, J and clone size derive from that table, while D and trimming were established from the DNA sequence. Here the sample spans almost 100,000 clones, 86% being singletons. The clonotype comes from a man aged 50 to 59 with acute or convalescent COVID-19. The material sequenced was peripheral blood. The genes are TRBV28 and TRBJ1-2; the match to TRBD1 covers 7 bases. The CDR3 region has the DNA TGTGCCAGCAGGCCCGAGACAGGGACCTATGGCTACACCTTC. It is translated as CASRPETGTYGYTF.